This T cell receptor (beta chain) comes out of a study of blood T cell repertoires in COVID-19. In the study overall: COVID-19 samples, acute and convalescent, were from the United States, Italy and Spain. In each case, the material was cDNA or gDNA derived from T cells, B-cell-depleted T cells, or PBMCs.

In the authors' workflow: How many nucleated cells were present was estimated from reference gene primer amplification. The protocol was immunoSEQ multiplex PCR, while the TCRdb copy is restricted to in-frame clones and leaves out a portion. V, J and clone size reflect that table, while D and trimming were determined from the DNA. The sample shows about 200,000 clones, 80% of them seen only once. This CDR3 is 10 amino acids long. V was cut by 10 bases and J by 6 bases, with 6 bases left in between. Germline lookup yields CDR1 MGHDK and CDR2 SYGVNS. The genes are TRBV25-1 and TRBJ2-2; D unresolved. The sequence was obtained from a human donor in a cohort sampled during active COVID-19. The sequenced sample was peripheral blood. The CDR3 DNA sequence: TGTGCCACCCGGTCCGGGGAGCTGTTTTTT. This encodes CATRSGELFF.